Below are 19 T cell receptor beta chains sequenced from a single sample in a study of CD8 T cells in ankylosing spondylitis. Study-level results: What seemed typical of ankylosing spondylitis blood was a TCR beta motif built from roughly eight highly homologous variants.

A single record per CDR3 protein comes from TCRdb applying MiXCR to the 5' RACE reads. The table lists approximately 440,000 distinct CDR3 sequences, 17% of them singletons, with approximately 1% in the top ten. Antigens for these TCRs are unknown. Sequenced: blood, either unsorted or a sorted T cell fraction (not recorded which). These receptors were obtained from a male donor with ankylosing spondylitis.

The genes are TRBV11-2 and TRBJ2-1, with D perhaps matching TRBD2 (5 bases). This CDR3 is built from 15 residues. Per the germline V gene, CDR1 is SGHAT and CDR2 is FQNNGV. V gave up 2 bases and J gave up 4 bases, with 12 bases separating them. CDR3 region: CASSLRFSDYNEQFF. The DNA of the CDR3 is TGTGCCAGCAGCTTACGGTTTAGCGATTACAATGAGCAGTTCTTC.

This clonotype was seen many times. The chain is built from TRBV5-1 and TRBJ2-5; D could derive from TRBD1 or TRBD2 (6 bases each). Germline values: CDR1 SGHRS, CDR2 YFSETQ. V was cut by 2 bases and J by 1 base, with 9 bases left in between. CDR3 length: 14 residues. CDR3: CASSFGGLQETQYF. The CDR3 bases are TGCGCCAGCAGCTTTGGGGGGCTCCAAGAGACCCAGTACTTC.

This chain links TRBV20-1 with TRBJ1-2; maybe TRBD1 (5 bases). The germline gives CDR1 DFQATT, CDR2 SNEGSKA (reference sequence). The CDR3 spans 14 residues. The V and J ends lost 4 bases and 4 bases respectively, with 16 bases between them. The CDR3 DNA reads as TGCAGTGCTAAGGGGCAGGGCTTCTCCTATGGCTACACCTTC. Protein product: CSAKGQGFSYGYTF.

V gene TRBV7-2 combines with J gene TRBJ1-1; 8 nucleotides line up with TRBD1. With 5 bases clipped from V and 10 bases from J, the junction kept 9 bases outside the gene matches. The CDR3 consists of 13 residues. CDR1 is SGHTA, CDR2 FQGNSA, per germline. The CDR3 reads CASSTYRGERAFF. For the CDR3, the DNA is TGTGCCAGCAGCACATACAGGGGGGAGCGAGCTTTCTTT.

CDR3 loop: CASSQPPGQRDEKLFF. The CDR3 bases are TGCGCCAGCAGCCAACCCCCGGGACAGCGAGATGAAAAACTGTTTTTT. The V gene is TRBV4-1, the J gene TRBJ1-4; 7 positions agree with TRBD1. V dropped 2 bases and J dropped 6; count of bases not matched to a gene: 9. Germline CDR1 is MGHRA and CDR2 is YSYEKL. The CDR3 loop spans 16 amino acids.

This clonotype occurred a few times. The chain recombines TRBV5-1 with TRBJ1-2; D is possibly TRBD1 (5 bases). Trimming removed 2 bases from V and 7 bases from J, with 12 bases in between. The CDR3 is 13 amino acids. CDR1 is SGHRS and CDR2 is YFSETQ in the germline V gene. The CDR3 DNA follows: TGCGCCAGCAGCTTCGGAGGCGGGGGTGGCTACACCTTC. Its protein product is CASSFGGGGGYTF.

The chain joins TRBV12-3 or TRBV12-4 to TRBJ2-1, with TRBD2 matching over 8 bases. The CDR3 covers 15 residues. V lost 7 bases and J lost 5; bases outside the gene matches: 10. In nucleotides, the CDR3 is TGTGCCAGCAACAGAGCGGGAGAGGTGGACAATGAGCAGTTCTTC. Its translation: CASNRAGEVDNEQFF.

The CDR3 DNA reads as TGTGCCAGCAGGGGATGGGGGGGGGCCAATGAAAAACTGTTTTTT. This gives the protein CASRGWGGANEKLFF. The chain is built from TRBV25-1 and TRBJ1-4; perhaps TRBD1 as D (6 bases). The CDR3 sequence is 15 residues long. The V gene's germline CDR1 is MGHDK and CDR2 SYGVNS. V lost 6 bases and J 5 bases, leaving 16 bases between the germline ends.

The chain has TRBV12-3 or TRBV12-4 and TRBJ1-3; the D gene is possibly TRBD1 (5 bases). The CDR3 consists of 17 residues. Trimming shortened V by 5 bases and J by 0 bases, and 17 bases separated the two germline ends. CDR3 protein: CASSPFGGTISGNTIYF. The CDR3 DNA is TGTGCCAGCAGTCCCTTTGGGGGGACGATCTCTGGAAACACCATATATTTT.

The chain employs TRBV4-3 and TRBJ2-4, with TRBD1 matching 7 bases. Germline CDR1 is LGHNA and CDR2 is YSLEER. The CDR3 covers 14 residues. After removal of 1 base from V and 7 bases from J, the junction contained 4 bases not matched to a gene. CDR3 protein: CASSQGRGGNIQYF. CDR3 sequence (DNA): TGCGCCAGCAGCCAAGGACGAGGGGGCAACATTCAGTACTTC.

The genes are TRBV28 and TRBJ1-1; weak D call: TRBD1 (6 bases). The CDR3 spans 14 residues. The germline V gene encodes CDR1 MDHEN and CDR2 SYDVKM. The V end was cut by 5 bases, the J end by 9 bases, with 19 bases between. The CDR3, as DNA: TGTGCCAGCAGTAAAGGGGGTCAACCATCCCAAGCTTTCTTT. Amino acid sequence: CASSKGGQPSQAFF.

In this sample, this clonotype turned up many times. CDR3 loop: CSAPTGLSTDTQYF. DNA for the CDR3: TGCAGTGCCCCTACCGGACTTAGCACAGATACGCAGTATTTT. This chain uses TRBV20-1 with TRBJ2-3, with D possibly being TRBD2 (5 bases). V lost 6 bases, J lost 0 bases, and 13 bases lay in between. Germline V gene sequence: CDR1 DFQATT, CDR2 SNEGSKA (reference sequence). This CDR3 region has 14 residues.

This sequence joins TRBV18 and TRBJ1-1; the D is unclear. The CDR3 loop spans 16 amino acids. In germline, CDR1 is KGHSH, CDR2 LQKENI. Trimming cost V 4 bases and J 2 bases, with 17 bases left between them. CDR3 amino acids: CASSLLAISGNTEAFF. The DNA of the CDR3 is TGTGCCAGCTCACTTTTAGCGATATCCGGTAACACTGAAGCTTTCTTT.

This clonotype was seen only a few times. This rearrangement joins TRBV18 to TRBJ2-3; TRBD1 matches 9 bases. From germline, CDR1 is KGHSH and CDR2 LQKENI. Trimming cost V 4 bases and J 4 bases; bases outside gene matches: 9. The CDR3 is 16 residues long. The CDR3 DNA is TGTGCCAGCTCACAAGCCGGGACAGGGAACGCAGATACGCAGTATTTT. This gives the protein CASSQAGTGNADTQYF. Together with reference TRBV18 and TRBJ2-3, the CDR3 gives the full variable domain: NAGVMQNPRHLVRRRGQEARLRCSPMKGHSHVYWYRQLPEEGLKFMVYLQKENIIDESGMPKERFSAEFPKEGPSILRIQQVVRGDSAAYFCASSQAGTGNADTQYFGPGTRLTVL.

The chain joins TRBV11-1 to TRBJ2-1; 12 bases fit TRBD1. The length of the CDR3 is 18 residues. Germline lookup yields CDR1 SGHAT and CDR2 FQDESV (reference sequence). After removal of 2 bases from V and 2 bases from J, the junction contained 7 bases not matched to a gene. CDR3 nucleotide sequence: TGTGCCAGCAGCTTACGGGGGACAGGGGGCACGACCTACAATGAGCAGTTCTTC. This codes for CASSLRGTGGTTYNEQFF.

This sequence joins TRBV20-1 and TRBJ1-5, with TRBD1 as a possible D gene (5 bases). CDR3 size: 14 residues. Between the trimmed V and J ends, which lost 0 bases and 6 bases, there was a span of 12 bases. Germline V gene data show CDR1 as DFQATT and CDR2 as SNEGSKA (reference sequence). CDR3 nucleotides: TGCAGTGCTAGAGACACAGGAACCTCTCAGCCCCAGCATTTT. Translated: CSARDTGTSQPQHF.

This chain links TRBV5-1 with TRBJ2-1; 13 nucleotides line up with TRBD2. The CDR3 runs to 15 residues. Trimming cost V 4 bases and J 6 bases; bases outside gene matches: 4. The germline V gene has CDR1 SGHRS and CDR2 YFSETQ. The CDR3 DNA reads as TGCGCCAGCAGCCCGGGACTAGCGGGAACCAATGAGCAGTTCTTC. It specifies CASSPGLAGTNEQFF.

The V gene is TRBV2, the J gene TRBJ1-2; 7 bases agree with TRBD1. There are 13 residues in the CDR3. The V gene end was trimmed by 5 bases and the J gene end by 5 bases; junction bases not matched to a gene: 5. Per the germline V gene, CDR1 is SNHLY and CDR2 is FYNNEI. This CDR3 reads CASSTGVGYGYTF. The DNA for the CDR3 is TGTGCCAGCAGTACAGGGGTGGGTTATGGCTACACCTTC.

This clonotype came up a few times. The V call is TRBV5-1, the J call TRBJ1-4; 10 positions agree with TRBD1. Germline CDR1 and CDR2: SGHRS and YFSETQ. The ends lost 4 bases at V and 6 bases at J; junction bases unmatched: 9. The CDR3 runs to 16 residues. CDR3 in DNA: TGCGCCAGCAGCCCACCGGCCGGGACAGGGGATGAAAAACTGTTTTTT. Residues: CASSPPAGTGDEKLFF.